This TCR beta chain was sequenced during a study of T-cell memory formation after mild COVID-19 (dated by TCRdb to about 2021). About the full investigation: TCR sequence clusters from the two donors were found to be largely donor specific. In two donors, T-cell clones that expanded and contracted after mild COVID-19 were tracked by sequencing TCRalpha and TCRbeta repertoires over time. The cohort comprised two young, previously healthy adult volunteers, one female and one male.

With respect to this clonotype: Its binding antigen is unknown. The sample holds no much larger clone one base away, and base qualities are not on file.

V and J are trimmed by 4 bases and 2 bases, and the gene matches miss 6 bases of the junction. The CDR3 spans 15 residues, from the cysteine through the phenylalanine. The CDR3 DNA has 45 bases and is translated from base 1. CDR1 and CDR2, looked up from the germline V gene (reference sequence), are DFQATT and SNEGSKA. Sequencing was performed on an Illumina NovaSeq 6000. Using 5'RACE with constant-segment primers, TCRalpha and TCRbeta cDNA libraries were constructed, with sample barcodes and unique molecular identifiers added in the process. Trizol reagent was used to extract RNA from every sample. Amplification of the libraries took two PCR steps, and the second step added a second sample barcode plus Illumina TruSeq adapters. Libraries were sequenced on an Illumina NovaSeq with 2 x 150 bp paired-end reads. The study's own analysis went as follows. Demultiplexing of reads and collapsing into UMI-guided consensus sequences were performed with migec v1.2.7. Using mixcr v2.1.11, UMI consensuses were aligned to TRA and TRB V and J templates and then assembled into clonotypes. A clonotype was counted as expanded or contracted only if both edgeR and NoisET called the change significant, with noise models trained on biological replicates. edgeR calls used a false discovery rate-adjusted p below 0.01 and a log2 fold-change threshold of 1. PCA with hierarchical clustering of max-normalized trajectories of the 1000 most abundant clonotypes was used as exploratory dynamics analysis. The CD4 or CD8 phenotype of responding clones was assigned using the separately sequenced CD4+ and CD8+ repertoires. Clones were called with MiXCR by TCRdb after fastp trimmed the public reads at Q25, and only in-frame beta chains were retained. Every entry covers one CDR3 protein and lists the most common genes and DNA from its rows. For this entry, the V and J calls and clone size follow TCRdb and not the study's own pipeline. The table for this sample lists tens of thousands of distinct CDR3 sequences; about a tenth of them were counted only once. The ten largest make up approximately 1.1% of the sample.

PBMCs were isolated by Ficoll-Paque density gradient centrifugation. Findings and caveats that apply to the study as a whole: SARS-CoV-2 specificity was not confirmed for the second-wave clones peaking on day 37. Only a couple of mild cases were covered in the study, and larger cohorts including severe cases with pre-infection samples were considered necessary. Some responding clones were found in pre-infection memory, which suggests that pre-existing cross-reactive memory T cells took part in the SARS-CoV-2 response. Clones contracting from day 15 to 85 had balanced CD4/CD8 phenotypes, while a second wave expanding from day 15 to 37 was biased towards CD4+. Contracting CD4+ clones were found mainly in CM and EM memory subsets, while CD8+ clones were enriched in EMRA.

This TCR derives from a man between 18 and 29 years old who had mild COVID-19 (a few samples of this study predate the infection). The sample titles of this study are shuffled in the database, so cell type and time point are left out; the donor was told from shared clones. Source material: PBMCs or a T cell subset sorted from them (not recorded which). The sequence links TRBV20-1 to TRBJ2-5; a stretch of 11 junction bases matches TRBD2. CDR3 sequence: CSAISTSGAQETQYF. Read as DNA, the sequence is TGCAGTGCTATCTCGACTAGCGGGGCGCAAGAGACCCAGTACTTC.